Included here is one T cell receptor beta chain sequence, with context. Its matching antigen is unknown. Per the study methods: After removing out-of-frame reads, 2 million to 2.5 million distinct TCRbeta sequences remained. Only in-frame clones appear in the TCRdb table, and some are missing; sequencing was by immunoSEQ multiplex PCR. From that table come the V and J calls and clone size; the DNA was used to work out D and trimming. The sample holds 55,000 to 65,000 clones; about 81% are singletons and the top ten take 1% to 1.2%. The data were obtained in a study of memory CD4+ T cells and cytomegalovirus serostatus. Whole-study results and caveats: A US-trained random forest predicted CMV serostatus with median AUC around 0.91. Of under 200 reported CMV TCRbeta sequences, under 80 were found in memory CD4+ repertoires.

Single viable CD3+CD4+CD8-CD45RO+ cells were sorted as the memory CD4+ T cells. Serostatus was set by detecting CMV pp150, pp28, p38, p52 IgG. Per germline, CDR1 SGHDN and CDR2 FVKESK. The CDR3 has 18 residues. V was shortened by 1 base and J by 3 bases, with 22 bases between the two germline ends. The chain has TRBV14 and TRBJ2-7; tentatively, D is TRBD2 (6 bases). The sample was memory CD4+ T cells from blood. This clonotype originated in an adult in good health and CMV-seronegative. The CDR3 spells CASSQGIVGREAGYEQYF. CDR3 in DNA: TGTGCCAGCAGCCAAGGGATTGTCGGAAGGGAGGCCGGCTACGAGCAGTACTTC.